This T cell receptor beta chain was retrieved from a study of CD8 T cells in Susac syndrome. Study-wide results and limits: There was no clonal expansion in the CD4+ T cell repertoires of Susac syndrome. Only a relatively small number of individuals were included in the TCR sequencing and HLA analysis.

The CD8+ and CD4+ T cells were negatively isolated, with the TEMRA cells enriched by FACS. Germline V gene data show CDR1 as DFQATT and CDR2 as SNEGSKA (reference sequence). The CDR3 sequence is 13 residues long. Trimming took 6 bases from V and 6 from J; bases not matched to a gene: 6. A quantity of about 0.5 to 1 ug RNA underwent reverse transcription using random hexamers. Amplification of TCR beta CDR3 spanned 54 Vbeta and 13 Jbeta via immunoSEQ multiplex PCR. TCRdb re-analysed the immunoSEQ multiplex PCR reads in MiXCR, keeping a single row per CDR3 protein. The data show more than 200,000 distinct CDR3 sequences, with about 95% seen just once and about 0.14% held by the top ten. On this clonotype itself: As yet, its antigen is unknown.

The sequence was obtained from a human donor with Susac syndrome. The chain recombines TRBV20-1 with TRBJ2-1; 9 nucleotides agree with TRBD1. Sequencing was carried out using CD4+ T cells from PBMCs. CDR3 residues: CSARDRAVNEQFF. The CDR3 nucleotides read TGCAGTGCCCGGGACAGGGCGGTCAATGAGCAGTTCTTC.